The text below deals with one T cell receptor (beta chain). Its antigen remains unidentified. J was trimmed by 8 bases and V by 5 bases; bases with no gene match: 9. CDR3 size: 13 residues. CDR1 and CDR2 (germline): DFQATT, SNEGSKA (reference sequence). The TCRbeta library incorporated unique molecular identifiers. TCRdb re-called the PCR reads with MiXCR, one entry per CDR3 protein. The sample lists some 200,000 distinct CDR3 sequences; around 7.7% were seen once. This entry comes from a study of T-cell reconstitution after alpha-beta-depleted transplantation in children. General study points: Diversity and T-cell counts at one year after transplant derived mostly from new T cells. Surviving thymic progenitors and recipient T cells were the source of high TCRbeta diversity at day 60 in some patients.

This receptor was taken from a male patient between 2 and 10 years old who had a stem cell transplant for acute myeloid leukemia, so the T cells may come from the graft donor. This chain links TRBV20-1 with TRBJ2-1; 7 nucleotides align to TRBD2. The source was PBMCs, mostly from graft donor cells, collected 360 days after TCRalphabeta/CD19-depleted stem cell transplant. This CDR3 is CSAAWGGWDEQFF. The CDR3 DNA is TGCAGTGCTGCCTGGGGGGGATGGGATGAGCAGTTCTTC.